The 30 T cell receptor beta chains listed next were all sequenced from one sample in a study of blood T cell repertoires in COVID-19. Data came from immunoSEQ multiplex PCR; TCRdb stores just in-frame clones and leaves some out. The sample comprises approximately 210,000 clones, over 80% of which are singletons, and approximately 2.5% rests with the top ten. Sample: peripheral blood. All receptors come from a woman in her seventies with active or convalescent COVID-19.

Here the CDR3 DNA reads TGTGCCAGCAGTTTGCCGTCGGCGGGAGTCGGCGAGCAGTACTTC. Its protein is CASSLPSAGVGEQYF. The chain uses TRBV28 and TRBJ2-7; 7 nucleotides line up with TRBD2. Germline trimming cut 3 bases from V and 6 bases from J; bases unmatched to any gene: 11. The CDR3 runs 15 residues. Germline V CDR1 and CDR2: MDHEN, SYDVKM.

This clone appeared many times. This chain links TRBV5-4 with TRBJ2-7, with a weak D call TRBD1 (7 bases). CDR3 length equals 14 residues. Trimming removed 4 bases from V and 3 bases from J, with 14 bases in between. From germline, CDR1 is SGHNT and CDR2 YYREEE (reference sequence). Here the CDR3 reads CASSPQGGSYEQYF. The DNA for the CDR3 is TGTGCCAGCAGCCCCCAGGGGGGAAGCTACGAGCAGTACTTC.

This chain connects TRBV24-1 to TRBJ1-1; D unresolved. V was trimmed by 7 bases and J by 4 bases, leaving 18 bases between them. The length of the CDR3 is 15 residues. CDR1 and CDR2 (germline): KGHDR, SFDVKD. The DNA for the CDR3 is TGTGCCACCAGGGGAGGGAGTCGGACGAGCACTGAAGCTTTCTTT. It yields the protein CATRGGSRTSTEAFF.

This clone came up once. The CDR3 here is CSVDTSYGYTF. The CDR3 bases are TGCAGCGTTGACACGAGCTATGGCTACACCTTC. The rearrangement links TRBV29-1 to TRBJ1-2; D gene ambiguous. Between the trimmed V and J ends, which lost 3 bases and 4 bases, there was a span of 6 bases. CDR3 length: 11 amino acids. Germline values: CDR1 SQVTM, CDR2 ANQGSEA.

The CDR3 DNA sequence: TGTGCCATCAGTCCCGGGGGGGGCCAAGAGACCCAGTACTTC. This translates into CAISPGGGQETQYF. The rearrangement joins TRBV10-3 to TRBJ2-5; TRBD2 matches at 8 bases. V lost 5 bases and J lost 1; bases outside the gene matches: 3. There are 14 residues in the CDR3. Looked up from germline, CDR1 is ENHRY and CDR2 is SYGVKD.

This chain links TRBV3-1 (or the pseudogene TRBV3-2) with TRBJ2-5, with D possibly being TRBD1 (7 bases). Germline V lookup: CDR1 LGHDT, CDR2 YNNKEL (reference sequence). The CDR3 is 14 amino acids. Trimming stripped 4 bases from V and 3 bases from J, with 12 bases between. The CDR3 bases are TGTGCCAGCAGCCGCGGGACAGAAAAAGAGACCCAGTACTTC. Protein product: CASSRGTEKETQYF.

This rearrangement joins TRBV24-1 to TRBJ2-1; possibly TRBD2 for D (6 bases). V gave up 4 bases and J gave up 0 bases, with 15 bases separating them. The CDR3 has 17 amino acids. Germline CDR1 KGHDR, CDR2 SFDVKD. Written as DNA, the CDR3 is TGTGCCACCAGTGACTCCTGGGTGGGAGGCTCCTACAATGAGCAGTTCTTC. Translating gives CATSDSWVGGSYNEQFF.

The rearrangement uses TRBV27 and TRBJ2-5, with 7 positions matching TRBD2. The length of the CDR3 is 13 residues. The germline V gene has CDR1 MNHEY and CDR2 SMNVEV (reference sequence). The junction had 1 base not matched to a gene; V was cut back by 4 bases and J by 2 bases. The CDR3 is CASSWGLQETQYF. Written as DNA, the CDR3 is TGTGCCAGCAGTTGGGGACTACAAGAGACCCAGTACTTC.

The gene calls are TRBV6-2 or TRBV6-3 and TRBJ2-1; tentative D call: TRBD1 (8 bases). Trimming removed 5 bases from V and 9 bases from J, with 20 bases in between. The V gene's germline CDR1 is MNHEY and CDR2 SVGEGT. This CDR3 spans 15 amino acids. The CDR3: CASSPPKQGGSEQFF. CDR3 nucleotides: TGTGCCAGCAGTCCCCCGAAACAGGGGGGGAGTGAGCAGTTCTTC.

J is TRBJ2-7 and V is TRBV19, with D perhaps TRBD1 (6 bases). Germline-derived CDR1 and CDR2 are LNHDA and SQIVND (reference sequence). CDR3 size: 14 residues. Deletions cut 4 bases from V and 1 base from J, with 11 bases between. CDR3 nucleotide sequence: TGTGCCAGTAGTACTCACAGGGAATCCTACGAGCAGTACTTC. Amino acids: CASSTHRESYEQYF.

The chain carries TRBV11-2 and TRBJ2-1, with unresolved D. The CDR3 runs 14 residues. V lost 0 bases and J lost 4, with 7 bases in between. Germline loops: CDR1 SGHAT, CDR2 FQNNGV. The CDR3: CASSLDYRYNEQFF. The DNA for the CDR3 is TGTGCCAGCAGCTTAGATTACCGGTACAATGAGCAGTTCTTC.

The chain couples TRBV7-2 to TRBJ1-2; the D gene is possibly TRBD1 (6 bases). The CDR3 sequence is 14 residues long. The V end lost 5 bases, the J end lost 6 bases, and 16 bases lay between the germline ends. Germline CDR1 is SGHTA and CDR2 is FQGNSA. The CDR3 sequence: CASSQRTDLDGYTF. DNA for the CDR3: TGTGCCAGCAGCCAAAGGACAGATCTAGATGGCTACACCTTC.

The chain links TRBV18 to TRBJ2-5, with 8 bases matching TRBD1. This CDR3 region has 18 residues. Germline V gene data show CDR1 as KGHSH and CDR2 as LQKENI. The J segment lost 4 bases and the V segment lost 4 bases, leaving 17 bases of the junction unmatched. In DNA form, the CDR3 reads TGTGCCAGCTCACGTGGGACAGGTCAATTGGGCGTGGGAGAGACCCAGTACTTC. Protein: CASSRGTGQLGVGETQYF. Variable domain in full (rest from reference TRBV18 and TRBJ2-5): NAGVMQNPRHLVRRRGQEARLRCSPMKGHSHVYWYRQLPEEGLKFMVYLQKENIIDESGMPKERFSAEFPKEGPSILRIQQVVRGDSAAYFCASSRGTGQLGVGETQYFGPGTRLLVL.

The V and J genes are TRBV4-1 and TRBJ1-5, with D uncertain. Germline values: CDR1 MGHRA, CDR2 YSYEKL. This CDR3 has 14 amino acids. Trimming removed 1 base at V and 4 bases at J, with 8 bases between. The CDR3 DNA is TGCGCCAGCAGCCAAGTTCGACTTAATCAGCCCCAGCATTTT. Translated: CASSQVRLNQPQHF.

This clone was seen a few times. The chain combines TRBV28 with TRBJ2-7; 10 bases agree with TRBD1. The CDR3 runs to 17 residues. V shed 7 bases, J shed 4 bases, and the junction held 16 bases outside the gene matches. The V gene's germline CDR1 is MDHEN and CDR2 SYDVKM. The CDR3 bases are TGTGCCAGCAACCCGGACAGGGGGATTCGTCATGGTTACGAGCAGTACTTC. Its translation is CASNPDRGIRHGYEQYF.

This clone was observed a single time. The chain carries TRBV7-9 and TRBJ1-1; a weak D match, TRBD1 (5 bases). From germline, CDR1 is SEHNR and CDR2 FQNEAQ (reference sequence). CDR3 length: 12 residues. Trimming shortened V by 3 bases and J by 4 bases, and 6 bases separated the two germline ends. The CDR3 DNA sequence: TGTGCCAGCAGCTTCCAGGGCACTGAAGCTTTCTTT. Residues: CASSFQGTEAFF.

This clone was seen only a few times. This chain joins TRBV2 and TRBJ2-1; a weak D match, TRBD2 (6 bases). CDR1 is SNHLY, CDR2 FYNNEI, per germline. The CDR3 is made up of 12 amino acids. V dropped 8 bases and J dropped 7 bases, with 12 bases sitting between them. The CDR3, as DNA: TGTGCCAGCGTGGAGGGCCTAAATGAGCAGTTCTTC. Translated: CASVEGLNEQFF.

The chain has TRBV2 and TRBJ2-2; D is perhaps TRBD2 (5 bases). Deletions cut 5 bases from V and 7 bases from J, with 11 bases between. The CDR3 length is 13 residues. CDR1 is SNHLY and CDR2 is FYNNEI in the germline V gene. The CDR3 sequence: CASSLGVRGELFF. In nucleotides, the CDR3 is TGTGCCAGCAGTCTCGGGGTGCGCGGGGAGCTGTTTTTT.

This clone was found once. This chain uses TRBV24-1 with TRBJ2-7; D may be TRBD1 (6 bases). V shed 3 bases and J shed 1 base, with 6 bases lying between them. Germline V gives CDR1 KGHDR, CDR2 SFDVKD. This CDR3 comprises 13 residues. CDR3 nucleotides: TGTGCCACCAGTGATGGACAGTCCTACGAGCAGTACTTC. Amino acids: CATSDGQSYEQYF.

CDR3 loop: CASSRTGGADTIYF. Here the CDR3 DNA reads TGTGCCAGCAGCCGTACAGGGGGCGCGGACACCATATATTTT. This chain uses TRBV3-1 (or the pseudogene TRBV3-2) with TRBJ1-3, with TRBD1 matching over 9 bases. The CDR3 is 14 amino acids. Trimming removed 4 bases from V and 8 bases from J; junction bases left unmatched: 6. In germline, CDR1 is LGHDT, CDR2 YNNKEL (reference sequence).

This clone was seen only once. This rearrangement joins TRBV3-1 (or the pseudogene TRBV3-2) to TRBJ1-2; possible D gene TRBD1, 5 bases. This CDR3 has 14 amino acids. Trimming cost V 1 base and J 4 bases, with 10 bases left between them. Germline CDR1 reads LGHDT; CDR2 reads YNNKEL (reference sequence). The CDR3 reads CASSQVGGGYGYTF. In DNA form, the CDR3 reads TGTGCCAGCAGCCAAGTCGGGGGTGGCTATGGCTACACCTTC.

The V gene is TRBV30, the J gene TRBJ2-7; 8 nucleotides agree with TRBD1. V dropped 0 bases and J dropped 6; count of bases not matched to a gene: 7. This CDR3 comprises 14 residues. The V gene's germline CDR1 is GTSNPN and CDR2 SVGIG (reference sequence). CDR3 in amino acids: CAWSVDRGRVEQYF. The CDR3 region has the DNA TGTGCCTGGAGTGTAGACAGGGGTCGTGTCGAGCAGTACTTC.

V usage is TRBV6-5 and J usage is TRBJ2-1; a possible D gene is TRBD1 (6 bases). CDR1 is MNHEY and CDR2 is SVGAGI in the germline V gene. Trimming took off 10 bases at V and 5 bases at J, with 15 bases between the two ends. The CDR3 length is 13 residues. The CDR3 DNA is TGTGCCACCCAGGGGCAGGCACACAATGAGCAGTTCTTC. This encodes CATQGQAHNEQFF.

J is TRBJ1-5 and V is TRBV19; a possible D gene is TRBD1 (6 bases). CDR1 is LNHDA, CDR2 SQIVND, per germline (reference sequence). This CDR3 region has 16 residues. V lost 3 bases, J lost 2 bases, and 14 bases lay in between. The chain's CDR3 is CASSIWGRGGNQPQHF. The CDR3 DNA follows: TGTGCCAGTAGTATTTGGGGCAGGGGAGGCAATCAGCCCCAGCATTTT.

This chain joins TRBV20-1 and TRBJ1-5; D remains ambiguous. Germline CDR1 is DFQATT and CDR2 is SNEGSKA (reference sequence). This CDR3 contains 12 residues. V was cut by 3 bases and J by 5 bases, with 8 bases left in between. CDR3 DNA sequence: TGCAGTGCTAGTCATACAGATCAGCCCCAGCATTTT. Protein product: CSASHTDQPQHF.

The chain links TRBV10-3 to TRBJ1-5; D is unresolved. Trimming took 0 bases from V and 0 from J, leaving 6 bases between them. In germline, CDR1 is ENHRY, CDR2 SYGVKD. The CDR3 is made up of 15 amino acids. In DNA form, the CDR3 reads TGTGCCATCAGTGAGTCCGCGAATAGCAATCAGCCCCAGCATTTT. Protein: CAISESANSNQPQHF.

J is TRBJ2-2 and V is TRBV5-1; 7 nucleotides match TRBD1. Looked up from germline, CDR1 is SGHRS and CDR2 is YFSETQ. CDR3 length: 17 amino acids. Trimming took 1 base from V and 0 from J; bases not matched to a gene: 6. CDR3 in DNA: TGCGCCAGCAGCTTGAACCCCGACAGGGCGAACACCGGGGAGCTGTTTTTT. Encoded protein: CASSLNPDRANTGELFF.

The chain uses TRBV11-3 and TRBJ2-1; tentative D call: TRBD1 (6 bases). Germline CDR1 and CDR2: SGHNT and YENEEA. CDR3 size: 15 residues. Trimming took off 0 bases at V and 7 bases at J, with 13 bases between the two ends. The CDR3 DNA follows: TGTGCCAGCAGCTTAGAGGGGGCTTTATCGAATGAGCAGTTCTTC. Residues: CASSLEGALSNEQFF.

This chain uses TRBV6-1 with TRBJ1-1, with 7 bases lining up with TRBD1. Germline trimming cut 1 base from V and 4 bases from J; bases unmatched to any gene: 3. From germline, CDR1 is MNHNS and CDR2 SASEGT. This CDR3 spans 14 amino acids. The CDR3 is CASSEDRGRTEAFF. CDR3 bases: TGTGCCAGCAGTGAAGACAGGGGTCGCACTGAAGCTTTCTTT.

V and J are TRBV10-2 and TRBJ2-6, with TRBD2 identical over 7 bases. The germline V gene encodes CDR1 WSHSY and CDR2 SAAADI. The CDR3 sequence is 16 residues long. With V trimmed by 0 bases and J by 2 bases, 1 base remained unmatched. Written as DNA, the CDR3 is TGCGCCAGCAGTGAGTCCACTAGCGCTGGGGCCAACGTCCTGACTTTC. Its protein is CASSESTSAGANVLTF.